One and the same sample provided the 28 T cell receptor beta chains below, sequenced in a study of human T cells and chemical hapten exposure. Someone pulled total RNA out of unfractionated whole blood. TCRdb re-derived calls from the 5' RACE reads in MiXCR, one entry per CDR3 protein. The table includes around 82,000 distinct CDR3 sequences, more than 7% detected once. Source of these receptors: a male donor in good health.

The rearrangement links TRBV6-2 or TRBV6-3 to TRBJ2-2, with 9 bases lining up with TRBD1. CDR1 and CDR2 from the germline V gene are MNHEY and SVGEGT. The CDR3 length is 17 residues. The V and J ends lost 0 bases and 4 bases, in that order; junction bases with no gene match: 6. The CDR3 DNA reads as TGTGCCAGCAGTTACTCGAGCGGGACAGGGTCCACCGGGGAGCTGTTTTTT. Protein: CASSYSSGTGSTGELFF.

This clonotype was seen ten or more times. The chain is built from TRBV20-1 and TRBJ1-1, with a possible D match to TRBD1 (5 bases). The length of the CDR3 is 13 residues. The V end was cut by 0 bases, the J end by 13 bases, with 18 bases between. The germline V gene has CDR1 DFQATT and CDR2 SNEGSKA (reference sequence). The CDR3 bases are TGCAGTGCTAGAGATCAAGGTGATGGGGGAGTTTTCTTT. This translates into CSARDQGDGGVFF.

This clonotype was found many times. The chain links TRBV3-1 to TRBJ1-5; D is unresolved. This CDR3 has 14 residues. Germline values: CDR1 LGHDT, CDR2 YNNKEL (reference sequence). V gave up 1 base and J gave up 8 bases, with 12 bases separating them. In nucleotides, the CDR3 is TGTGCCAGCAGCCAAGCCAACACTAGGGAGCCCCAGCATTTT. Translated: CASSQANTREPQHF.

The chain uses TRBV12-3 or TRBV12-4 and TRBJ1-3; D gene ambiguous. This CDR3 comprises 14 residues. Trimming took 8 bases from V and 0 from J, leaving 11 bases between them. The CDR3 here is CASSAKGSGNTIYF. The CDR3 DNA reads as TGTGCCAGCTCCGCGAAAGGCTCTGGAAACACCATATATTTT.

This CDR3 reads CASSDPGTSGYNEQFF. For the CDR3, the DNA is TGTGCCAGCAGTGACCCCGGGACTAGCGGATACAATGAGCAGTTCTTC. V usage is TRBV2 and J usage is TRBJ2-1; 11 positions agree with TRBD2. The CDR3 is 16 amino acids. Germline CDR1 is SNHLY and CDR2 is FYNNEI. V lost 3 bases, J lost 4 bases, and 5 bases stayed unmatched.

The table lists this clonotype with a few counts. This chain links TRBV6-6 with TRBJ1-1, with D uncertain. Germline V gene data show CDR1 as MNHNY and CDR2 as SVGAGI (reference sequence). This CDR3 is 14 amino acids long. Trimming pared 7 bases from V and 0 bases from J, leaving 12 bases between. The CDR3 spells CASTQGGMNTEAFF. The CDR3 nucleotides read TGTGCCAGCACTCAAGGCGGGATGAACACTGAAGCTTTCTTT.

The chain links TRBV4-3 to TRBJ2-7, with 13 bases matching TRBD2. Germline V gene data show CDR1 as LGHNA and CDR2 as YSLEER. V gave up 3 bases and J gave up 5 bases; unmatched junction bases: 4. This CDR3 comprises 15 residues. CDR3 coding DNA: TGCGCCAGCAGCCAGACTAGCGGGGGGCCCGACGAGCAGTACTTC. It yields the protein CASSQTSGGPDEQYF.

V is TRBV20-1 and J is TRBJ1-2; TRBD1 is a possible D gene (6 bases). Trimming shortened V by 3 bases and J by 1 base, and 9 bases separated the two germline ends. Germline-derived CDR1 and CDR2 are DFQATT and SNEGSKA (reference sequence). The CDR3 has 13 amino acids. CDR3 sequence: CSASRDNNYGYTF. As DNA, the CDR3 is TGCAGTGCTAGCCGGGACAATAACTATGGCTACACCTTC.

This clonotype was seen many times. As DNA, the CDR3 is TGTGCCAGCAGTTCCGGCTTGAACACTGAAGCTTTCTTT. Translating gives CASSSGLNTEAFF. V gene TRBV27 combines with J gene TRBJ1-1; no reliable D call. Germline V lookup: CDR1 MNHEY, CDR2 SMNVEV (reference sequence). This CDR3 spans 13 amino acids. V gave up 4 bases and J gave up 0 bases, with 6 bases separating them.

In this sample, this clonotype turned up a few times. This chain joins TRBV7-2 and TRBJ2-2; 9 nucleotides match TRBD1. The V gene's germline CDR1 is SGHTA and CDR2 FQGNSA. J was trimmed by 6 bases and V by 3 bases; bases with no gene match: 2. The CDR3 runs 14 residues. CDR3 nucleotides: TGTGCCAGCAGCTTGGGGACAGGGCCCGGGGAGCTGTTTTTT. Protein sequence: CASSLGTGPGELFF.

This clonotype was seen more than once but under ten times. The chain couples TRBV5-1 to TRBJ2-7, with D perhaps being TRBD1 or TRBD2 (6 bases each). Germline CDR1 and CDR2: SGHRS and YFSETQ. V was clipped by 4 bases and J by 4 bases, with 12 bases between them. This CDR3 is built from 13 residues. In nucleotides, the CDR3 is TGCGCCAGCAGCGGGGGGCAGGGGTACGAGCAGTACTTC. This gives the protein CASSGGQGYEQYF.

This clonotype occurred a few times. The chain carries TRBV12-3 or TRBV12-4 and TRBJ2-5, with TRBD2 identical over 16 bases. This CDR3 comprises 18 residues. V was pared by 4 bases and J by 5 bases, with 10 bases of the junction left unmatched. This CDR3 reads CASSSTGTSGRAVETQYF. The CDR3 coding sequence is TGTGCCAGCAGTTCAACGGGGACTAGCGGGAGGGCCGTTGAGACCCAGTACTTC.

The chain carries TRBV7-9 and TRBJ1-4; possibly TRBD1 for D (5 bases). With 7 bases removed from V and 0 bases from J, the gap between germline ends came to 15 bases. This CDR3 region has 16 residues. The germline V gene encodes CDR1 SEHNR and CDR2 FQNEAQ (reference sequence). CDR3 nucleotide sequence: TGTGCCAGCACCTGGGGTAACAGGACAACTAATGAAAAACTGTTTTTT. Its translation is CASTWGNRTTNEKLFF.

The table lists this clonotype with a few counts. This chain connects TRBV6-2 or TRBV6-3 to TRBJ2-3, with 9 bases aligning to TRBD2. Germline loops: CDR1 MNHEY, CDR2 SVGEGT. With 3 bases clipped from V and 10 bases from J, the junction kept 5 bases outside the gene matches. CDR3 length: 13 residues. The CDR3 nucleotides read TGTGCCAGCAGTTATGCTAGCGGGAACCCGCAGTATTTT. Its protein is CASSYASGNPQYF.

This clonotype was found a few times. The genes are TRBV10-3 and TRBJ2-7, with TRBD2 matching 7 bases. Germline V CDR1 and CDR2: ENHRY, SYGVKD. This CDR3 has 15 residues. V lost 8 bases and J lost 5; bases outside the gene matches: 15. The CDR3 is CAILNGEGLQNEQYF. The CDR3 DNA reads TGTGCCATCCTGAATGGGGAGGGCCTACAGAACGAGCAGTACTTC.

This clonotype was detected many times. The genes are TRBV7-9 and TRBJ1-4; 7 bases are shared with TRBD1. V lost 5 bases to trimming and J lost 12 bases; unmatched junction nucleotides: 12. Germline assignment: CDR1 SEHNR and CDR2 FQNEAQ (reference sequence). The CDR3 consists of 14 residues. Written as DNA, the CDR3 is TGTGCCAGCAGCGAGACAGGGCATCCTTACCAACTGTTTTTT. This gives the protein CASSETGHPYQLFF.

This clonotype was counted ten times or more. The gene calls are TRBV2 and TRBJ2-6, with D perhaps TRBD1 (6 bases). The germline V gene encodes CDR1 SNHLY and CDR2 FYNNEI. CDR3 length: 16 amino acids. Trimming removed 8 bases at V and 0 bases at J, with 14 bases between. CDR3 sequence reads: CASGGHRSSGANVLTF. The CDR3 nucleotides read TGTGCCAGCGGGGGACATAGGAGCTCTGGGGCCAACGTCCTGACTTTC.

In this sample, this clonotype turned up many times. This chain links TRBV6-6 with TRBJ2-2; the D is unclear. Germline V CDR1 and CDR2: MNHNY, SVGAGI (reference sequence). The CDR3 spans 13 residues. Deletions cut 5 bases from V and 8 bases from J, with 12 bases between. The CDR3 DNA reads TGTGCCAGCAGTCTTACTAAGGCGGGGGAGCTGTTTTTT. Translated: CASSLTKAGELFF.

The rearrangement joins TRBV10-3 to TRBJ2-3; 12 nucleotides match TRBD2. Trimming took 4 bases from V and 4 from J; bases not matched to a gene: 3. This CDR3 is built from 15 residues. Per the germline V gene, CDR1 is ENHRY and CDR2 is SYGVKD. The CDR3 region has the DNA TGTGCCATCAGTGGGACTAGCGGGGACCCAGATACGCAGTATTTT. Translating it yields CAISGTSGDPDTQYF.

This sequence joins TRBV7-9 and TRBJ1-1; D uncertain. Between the trimmed V and J ends, which lost 6 bases and 0 bases, there was a span of 5 bases. In germline, CDR1 is SEHNR, CDR2 FQNEAQ (reference sequence). The CDR3 extends over 12 amino acids. The CDR3 sequence: CASRSVNTEAFF. The DNA for the CDR3 is TGTGCCAGCAGGAGTGTGAACACTGAAGCTTTCTTT.

CDR3 nucleotides: TGTGCCAGCATGCTTGAGGTCACGCAAGAGACCCAGTACTTC. As protein: CASMLEVTQETQYF. The chain uses TRBV2 and TRBJ2-5; the D is unclear. CDR3 size: 14 residues. The V end lost 7 bases, the J end lost 2 bases, and 14 bases lay between the germline ends. CDR1 and CDR2 from the germline V gene are SNHLY and FYNNEI.

This clonotype was counted only a few times. The DNA of the CDR3 is TGTGCCAGCAGCTTAGAAGTAAGCGGGAGCGGCGATGAGCAGTTCTTC. Its translation is CASSLEVSGSGDEQFF. The chain combines TRBV11-2 with TRBJ2-1, with 8 bases fitting TRBD2. V was pared by 0 bases and J by 8 bases, with 9 bases of the junction left unmatched. The CDR3 is 16 amino acids. CDR1 SGHAT and CDR2 FQNNGV come from the germline V gene.

At least ten counts were recorded for this clonotype. The V call is TRBV19, the J call TRBJ1-2; 9 bases match TRBD1. Trimming cost V 11 bases and J 3 bases; bases outside gene matches: 4. The germline gives CDR1 LNHDA, CDR2 SQIVND (reference sequence). The CDR3 totals 12 residues. The CDR3 loop reads CAVTGGHYGYTF. CDR3 nucleotide sequence: TGTGCCGTGACAGGGGGGCACTATGGCTACACCTTC.

Ten or more counts support this clonotype. The chain couples TRBV20-1 to TRBJ2-3; 12 bases align to TRBD2. Germline values: CDR1 DFQATT, CDR2 SNEGSKA (reference sequence). The CDR3 has 17 amino acids. The V segment lost 0 bases and the J segment 2 bases; nucleotides outside the gene matches: 6. The CDR3 nucleotides are TGCAGTGCTAGAGATCCCAGGACTAGCGGGACCACAGATACGCAGTATTTT. Protein: CSARDPRTSGTTDTQYF.

This clonotype showed up just a few times. The chain recombines TRBV3-1 with TRBJ2-3, with TRBD2 matching 7 bases. Per germline, CDR1 LGHDT and CDR2 YNNKEL (reference sequence). The CDR3 has 15 amino acids. The ends lost 4 bases at V and 4 bases at J; junction bases unmatched: 8. In nucleotides, the CDR3 is TGTGCCAGCAGCCCCCCCGCGGGAGTGCCAGATACGCAGTATTTT. It codes for CASSPPAGVPDTQYF.

The V gene is TRBV6-6, the J gene TRBJ2-1; 7 nucleotides match TRBD1. This CDR3 has 19 amino acids. Germline trimming cut 5 bases from V and 0 bases from J; bases unmatched to any gene: 16. CDR1 MNHNY and CDR2 SVGAGI come from the germline V gene (reference sequence). The CDR3 protein is CASSTTGSIATASYNEQFF. DNA for the CDR3: TGTGCCAGCAGTACGACAGGGAGTATAGCGACTGCCTCCTACAATGAGCAGTTCTTC.

There are a few counts of this clonotype. The chain combines TRBV2 with TRBJ2-5; the D gene is possibly TRBD1 (5 bases). Trimming took off 3 bases at V and 0 bases at J, with 8 bases between the two ends. Germline V gene lookup returns CDR1 SNHLY and CDR2 FYNNEI. This CDR3 is built from 14 residues. The CDR3 reads CASSDHRHQETQYF. CDR3 nucleotide sequence: TGTGCCAGCAGTGATCACAGGCACCAAGAGACCCAGTACTTC.

This clonotype was recorded at least ten times. This sequence joins TRBV13 and TRBJ2-3; D ambiguous. V lost 4 bases to trimming and J lost 1 base, with 18 bases between them. The CDR3 is made up of 17 amino acids. The germline CDR1 and CDR2 sequences are PRHDT and FYEKMQ (reference sequence). The CDR3 DNA reads as TGTGCCAGCAGCTCACCGGATACTCCTGCCGGCACAGATACGCAGTATTTT. This gives the protein CASSSPDTPAGTDTQYF.